These T cell receptor beta chains were read from a single sample in a study of T cell changes during pregnancy in multiple sclerosis. The repertoire was sequenced with immunoSEQ multiplex PCR; TCRdb's copy has only in-frame clones and lacks some. Of tens of thousands of clones listed, around nine tenths were seen once; the top ten hold about 0.52%. The sequences come from CD4+ T cells from peripheral blood mononuclear cells, collected in the second trimester of pregnancy. Receptor source: a female donor with multiple sclerosis, enrolled in a pregnancy study. Both conserved end residues are part of each CDR3. A D gene is named only where the DNA matches it firmly. Part of the rows lack a size; the others show once, few, many or a class for expanded clones.

V: TRBV30
J: TRBJ2-5
D: TRBD2
length: 14
size: .
DNA: TGTGCACATAGATCAGCGGGGGGCGGACAGACCCAGTACTTC
CDR3: CAHRSAGGGQTQYF

V: TRBV30
J: TRBJ2-1
D: .
length: 11
size: .
DNA: TGTGCCTGGAGTGTACTCAATGAGCAGTTCTTC
CDR3: CAWSVLNEQFF

V: TRBV18
J: TRBJ2-3
D: TRBD1
length: 16
size: once
DNA: TGTGCCAGCTTAACCGGAGGGACAGGGGGTCCAGATACGCAGTATTTT
CDR3: CASLTGGTGGPDTQYF

V: TRBV30
J: TRBJ1-2
D: TRBD1
length: 14
size: .
DNA: TGTGCCTGGAGTGGTGGACAGGGGTTCTATGGCTACACCTTC
CDR3: CAWSGGQGFYGYTF

V: TRBV7-9
J: TRBJ1-2
D: .
length: 13
size: .
DNA: TGTGCCAGCAGCCCGACTATGAACTATGGCTACACCTTC
CDR3: CASSPTMNYGYTF

V: TRBV29-1
J: TRBJ2-1
D: TRBD2
length: 13
size: .
DNA: TGCAGCGTGTTTAGCGGGAGAGGCAGGGAGCAGTTCTTC
CDR3: CSVFSGRGREQFF

V: TRBV19
J: TRBJ1-3
D: .
length: 19
size: .
DNA: TGTGCCAGTAGTATGGCGGGGAAGACGACTCGCGAATCGACTTCGAACTTATATTTT
CDR3: CASSMAGKTTRESTSNLYF

V: TRBV11-2
J: TRBJ2-2
D: .
length: 16
size: .
DNA: TGTGCCAGCAGCTCAGGAGGCCTAGCTTGGACCGGGGAGCTGTTTTTT
CDR3: CASSSGGLAWTGELFF

V: TRBV19
J: TRBJ1-1
D: .
length: 14
size: .
DNA: TGTGCCAGTAGTAGCAGGCTCATGAACACTGAAGCTTTCTTT
CDR3: CASSSRLMNTEAFF

V: TRBV11-2
J: TRBJ2-7
D: .
length: 15
size: .
DNA: TGTGCCAGCAGCTTAGTAGGACAAGGAACCTACGAGCAGTACTTC
CDR3: CASSLVGQGTYEQYF

V: TRBV28
J: TRBJ2-1
D: .
length: 16
size: .
DNA: TGTGCCAGCGGGGGTTTGGGGGGAGACCGTTATTTGGGGCAGTTCTTC
CDR3: CASGGLGGDRYLGQFF

V: TRBV5-1
J: TRBJ2-1
D: .
length: 15
size: once
DNA: TGCGCCAGCAGATCTACAGTTAGCTCCTACAATGAGCAGTTCTTC
CDR3: CASRSTVSSYNEQFF

V: TRBV4-1
J: TRBJ1-2
D: TRBD1
length: 14
size: .
DNA: TGCGCCAGCAGCTACATGGGACAGGGTCATGGCTACACCTTC
CDR3: CASSYMGQGHGYTF

V: TRBV11-3
J: TRBJ1-1
D: .
length: 11
size: few
DNA: TGTGCCAGCACTTCGAACACTGAAGCTTTCTTT
CDR3: CASTSNTEAFF

V: TRBV6-6
J: TRBJ2-1
D: TRBD2
length: 16
size: .
DNA: TGTGCCAGCAGGGGACTAGCGGGGGAATACTACAATGAGCAGTTCTTC
CDR3: CASRGLAGEYYNEQFF

V: TRBV5-4
J: TRBJ1-2
D: .
length: 14
size: .
DNA: TGTGCCAGCAGCACTGCACAGGGAGGGTATGGCTACACCTTC
CDR3: CASSTAQGGYGYTF

V: TRBV29-1
J: TRBJ2-7
D: TRBD1
length: 14
size: .
DNA: TGCAGCGTTGCATCTGGGACAGGGCTCTACGAGCAGTACTTC
CDR3: CSVASGTGLYEQYF

V: TRBV15
J: TRBJ2-5
D: .
length: 13
size: .
DNA: TGTGCCACCAGAACTCAAACCGGGGAGACCCAGTACTTC
CDR3: CATRTQTGETQYF

V: TRBV6-5
J: TRBJ2-1
D: TRBD2
length: 14
size: .
DNA: TGTGCCAGCAGTTACTCGAGGCGGGAGTTTGAGCAGTTCTTC
CDR3: CASSYSRREFEQFF

V: TRBV7-6
J: TRBJ2-1
D: TRBD2
length: 19
size: .
DNA: TGTGCCAGCAGCTTATTGACTAGCGGGATCAAGGGTCCCCACAATGAGCAGTTCTTC
CDR3: CASSLLTSGIKGPHNEQFF

V: TRBV28
J: TRBJ1-5
D: .
length: 14
size: .
DNA: TGTGCCAGCAGGAGCCCCACCCTGGATCAGCCCCAGCATTTT
CDR3: CASRSPTLDQPQHF

V: TRBV12-5
J: TRBJ2-3
D: .
length: 13
size: .
DNA: TGTGCTAGTGGTTTGTTCCCGACAGATACGCAGTATTTT
CDR3: CASGLFPTDTQYF

V: TRBV9
J: TRBJ2-3
D: .
length: 13
size: .
DNA: TGTGCCAGCAGCGTGACTATGGGGAGTACGCAGTATTTT
CDR3: CASSVTMGSTQYF

V: TRBV10-1
J: TRBJ1-5
D: TRBD1
length: 18
size: .
DNA: TGCGCCAGCAGTACGGACAGGGGGATTATAGATAGCAATCAGCCCCAGCATTTT
CDR3: CASSTDRGIIDSNQPQHF

V: TRBV30
J: TRBJ1-3
D: .
length: 15
size: .
DNA: TGTGCCTGGAGTATAGGGGCGGTTTTCGGAAACACCATATATTTT
CDR3: CAWSIGAVFGNTIYF

V: TRBV7-2
J: TRBJ2-3
D: .
length: 15
size: .
DNA: TGTGCCAGCAGCTTACTAGCACTGAGCACAGATACGCAGTATTTT
CDR3: CASSLLALSTDTQYF

V: TRBV19
J: TRBJ1-4
D: .
length: 15
size: .
DNA: TGTGCCAGTAGACCACTTCGGGGGGGGAGCGAAAAACTGTTTTTT
CDR3: CASRPLRGGSEKLFF

V: TRBV29-1
J: TRBJ1-1
D: .
length: 11
size: .
DNA: TGCAGCGTGACAGAATTCACTGAAGCTTTCTTT
CDR3: CSVTEFTEAFF

V: TRBV5-4
J: TRBJ2-3
D: TRBD2
length: 16
size: .
DNA: TGTGCCAGCAGCGGGAAGACTAGCAGAAGCACAGATACGCAGTATTTT
CDR3: CASSGKTSRSTDTQYF

V: TRBV19
J: TRBJ1-2
D: TRBD1
length: 13
size: .
DNA: TGTGCCAGTAACCTAGGGGGCGGCTATGGCTACACCTTC
CDR3: CASNLGGGYGYTF

V: TRBV7-2
J: TRBJ2-1
D: .
length: 14
size: few
DNA: TGTGCCAGCAGCCTCCAGCGATCCTACAATGAGCAGTTCTTC
CDR3: CASSLQRSYNEQFF

V: TRBV6-5
J: TRBJ2-1
D: TRBD2
length: 15
size: .
DNA: TGTGCCAGCAGTTCGCGAGCGGGACCAGGCAATGAGCAGTTCTTC
CDR3: CASSSRAGPGNEQFF

V: TRBV6-5
J: TRBJ1-4
D: .
length: 15
size: .
DNA: TGTGCCAGCAGTTACTCGGGGCCCTTTAATGAAAAACTGTTTTTT
CDR3: CASSYSGPFNEKLFF

V: TRBV7-6
J: TRBJ1-2
D: .
length: 13
size: once
DNA: TGTGCCAGCAGCTTAGCGCCGGGGGGTGGCTACACCTTC
CDR3: CASSLAPGGGYTF

V: TRBV23-1
J: TRBJ1-2
D: .
length: 15
size: .
DNA: TGCGCCAGCAGTCAATTGGAGACGGCGAACTATGGCTACACCTTC
CDR3: CASSQLETANYGYTF

V: TRBV28
J: TRBJ1-1
D: .
length: 14
size: .
DNA: TGTGCCAGCAGCCCGCCACTCATGAACACTGAAGCTTTCTTT
CDR3: CASSPPLMNTEAFF

V: TRBV18
J: TRBJ1-2
D: TRBD1
length: 14
size: .
DNA: TGTGCCAGCTCACCCCAGACAGGGACCAGTGGCTACACCTTC
CDR3: CASSPQTGTSGYTF

V: TRBV19
J: TRBJ2-4
D: TRBD2
length: 15
size: few
DNA: TGTGCCAGTATTGGGGGGGGTTGGCCCAAAAACATTCAGTACTTC
CDR3: CASIGGGWPKNIQYF

V: TRBV6-5
J: TRBJ1-3
D: .
length: 11
size: .
DNA: TGTGCCAGCAGCATGGGAAACACCATATATTTT
CDR3: CASSMGNTIYF

V: TRBV5-6
J: TRBJ2-1
D: TRBD2
length: 15
size: once
DNA: TGTGCCAGCAGCTCGTTAGCGGGATCATACAATGAGCAGTTCTTC
CDR3: CASSSLAGSYNEQFF

V: TRBV2
J: TRBJ2-3
D: TRBD1
length: 13
size: .
DNA: TGTGCCAGCCGGGACAGCCCGAATTACACGCAGTATTTT
CDR3: CASRDSPNYTQYF

V: TRBV5-1
J: TRBJ2-3
D: TRBD1
length: 15
size: .
DNA: TGCGCCAGCAGCATCCGGGACAGCACCACAGATACGCAGTATTTT
CDR3: CASSIRDSTTDTQYF

V: TRBV19
J: TRBJ1-2
D: .
length: 16
size: .
DNA: TGTGCCAGTAGTACGGCAGGGGCCCCGTTCGCTTATGGCTACACCTTC
CDR3: CASSTAGAPFAYGYTF

V: TRBV19
J: TRBJ2-1
D: TRBD2
length: 17
size: .
DNA: TGTGCCAGTAGCGGACTCCTAGCGGGCTGGGGATACAATGAGCAGTTCTTC
CDR3: CASSGLLAGWGYNEQFF

V: TRBV18
J: TRBJ2-3
D: TRBD2
length: 17
size: .
DNA: TGTGCCAGCTCACCAAACGTCGGAGCGGGGGGGGGAGATACGCAGTATTTT
CDR3: CASSPNVGAGGGDTQYF

V: TRBV6-1
J: TRBJ2-7
D: .
length: 13
size: once
DNA: TGTGCCAGCAGTGCCCGGGACAACTACGAGCAGTACTTC
CDR3: CASSARDNYEQYF

V: TRBV2
J: TRBJ2-2
D: TRBD1
length: 16
size: .
DNA: TGTGCCAGCAGTGAGGTTGGGACAGCTAATACCGGGGAGCTGTTTTTT
CDR3: CASSEVGTANTGELFF

V: TRBV5-1
J: TRBJ2-7
D: TRBD1
length: 17
size: .
DNA: TGCGCCAGCAGCTCTGCTTCCCAAACAGGGGGTGGCTACGAGCAGTACTTC
CDR3: CASSSASQTGGGYEQYF

V: TRBV30
J: TRBJ1-1
D: .
length: 13
size: .
DNA: TGTGCCTGGAGTTTACAGCCCCGCACTGAAGCTTTCTTT
CDR3: CAWSLQPRTEAFF

V: TRBV15
J: TRBJ2-5
D: .
length: 16
size: .
DNA: TGTGCCACCAGCAAAGGAGGGACAGCGGCCCGGGAGACCCAGTACTTC
CDR3: CATSKGGTAARETQYF

V: TRBV30
J: TRBJ2-7
D: TRBD2
length: 15
size: .
DNA: TGTGCCTGGAAACGGACTAGCGGGAAATCCTACGAGCAGTACTTC
CDR3: CAWKRTSGKSYEQYF

V: TRBV5-1
J: TRBJ1-6
D: TRBD1
length: 15
size: .
DNA: TGCGCCAGCAGCTTGGGTCCGACAGGGACATCACCCCTCCACTTT
CDR3: CASSLGPTGTSPLHF

V: TRBV2
J: TRBJ2-7
D: .
length: 11
size: few
DNA: TGTGCCAGTGGACAGTCCTACGAGCAGTACTTC
CDR3: CASGQSYEQYF

V: TRBV19
J: TRBJ2-7
D: TRBD2
length: 14
size: .
DNA: TGTGCCAGTAGTTCCTCGGGGGGGCTCTACGAGCAGTACTTC
CDR3: CASSSSGGLYEQYF

V: TRBV30
J: TRBJ1-5
D: .
length: 13
size: .
DNA: TGTGCCTGGAGTGGAGCTAGCAATCAGCCCCAGCATTTT
CDR3: CAWSGASNQPQHF

V: TRBV14
J: TRBJ2-7
D: TRBD2
length: 13
size: .
DNA: TGTGCCAGCAGCCAAGAACTAGCGGGCGAGCAGTACTTC
CDR3: CASSQELAGEQYF

V: TRBV30
J: TRBJ1-2
D: .
length: 12
size: .
DNA: TGTGCCTGGAGTGCCCGGGGGTATGGCTACACCTTC
CDR3: CAWSARGYGYTF